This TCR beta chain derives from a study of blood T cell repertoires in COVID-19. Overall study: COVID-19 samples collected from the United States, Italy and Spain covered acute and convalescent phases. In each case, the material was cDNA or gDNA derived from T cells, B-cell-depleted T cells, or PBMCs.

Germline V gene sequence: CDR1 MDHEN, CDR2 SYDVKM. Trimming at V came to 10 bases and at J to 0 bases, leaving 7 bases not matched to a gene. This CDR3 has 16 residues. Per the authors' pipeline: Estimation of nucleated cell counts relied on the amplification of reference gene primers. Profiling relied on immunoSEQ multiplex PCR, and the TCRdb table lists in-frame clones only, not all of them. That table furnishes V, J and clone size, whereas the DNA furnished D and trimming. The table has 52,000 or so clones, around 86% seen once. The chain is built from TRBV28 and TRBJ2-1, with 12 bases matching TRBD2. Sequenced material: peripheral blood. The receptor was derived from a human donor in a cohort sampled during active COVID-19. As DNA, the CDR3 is TGTGCCACCTTTGCTAGCGGGAGGGCCTCCTACAATGAGCAGTTCTTC. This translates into CATFASGRASYNEQFF.